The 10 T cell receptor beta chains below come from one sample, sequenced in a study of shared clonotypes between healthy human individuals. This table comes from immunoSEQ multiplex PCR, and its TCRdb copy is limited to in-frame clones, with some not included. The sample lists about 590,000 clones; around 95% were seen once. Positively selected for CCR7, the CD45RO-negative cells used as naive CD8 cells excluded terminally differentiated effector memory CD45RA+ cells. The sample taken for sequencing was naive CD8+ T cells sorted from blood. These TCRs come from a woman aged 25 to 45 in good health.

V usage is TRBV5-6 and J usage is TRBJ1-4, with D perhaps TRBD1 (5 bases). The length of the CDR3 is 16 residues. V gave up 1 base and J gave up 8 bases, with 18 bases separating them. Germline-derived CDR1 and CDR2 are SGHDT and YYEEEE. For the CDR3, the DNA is TGTGCCAGCAGCTTGCGAGGCTGGGGGAGAGGGGAAAAACTGTTTTTT. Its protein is CASSLRGWGRGEKLFF. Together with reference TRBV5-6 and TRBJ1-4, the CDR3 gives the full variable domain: DAGVTQSPTHLIKTRGQQVTLRCSPKSGHDTVSWYQQALGQGPQFIFQYYEEEERQRGNFPDRFSGHQFPNYSSELNVNALLLGDSALYLCASSLRGWGRGEKLFFGSGTQLSVL.

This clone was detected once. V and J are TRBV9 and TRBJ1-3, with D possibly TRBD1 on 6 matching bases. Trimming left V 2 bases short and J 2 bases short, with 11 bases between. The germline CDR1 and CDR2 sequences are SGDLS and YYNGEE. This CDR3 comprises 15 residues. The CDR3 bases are TGTGCCAGCAGCGTTGGTGGGGGGCCTGGAAACACCATATATTTT. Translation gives CASSVGGGPGNTIYF.

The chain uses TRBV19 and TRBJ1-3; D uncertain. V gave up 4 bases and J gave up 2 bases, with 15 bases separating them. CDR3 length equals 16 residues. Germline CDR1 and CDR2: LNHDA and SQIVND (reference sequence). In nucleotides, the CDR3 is TGTGCCAGTAGTAGTAGGGATTCTAATCCTGGAAACACCATATATTTT. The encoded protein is CASSSRDSNPGNTIYF.

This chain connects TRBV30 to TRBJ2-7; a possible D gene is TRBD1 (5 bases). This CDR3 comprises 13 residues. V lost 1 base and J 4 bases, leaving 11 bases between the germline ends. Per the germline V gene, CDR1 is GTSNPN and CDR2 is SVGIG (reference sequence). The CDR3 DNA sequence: TGTGCCTGGAGTGAAGGACACACATACGAGCAGTACTTC. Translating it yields CAWSEGHTYEQYF.

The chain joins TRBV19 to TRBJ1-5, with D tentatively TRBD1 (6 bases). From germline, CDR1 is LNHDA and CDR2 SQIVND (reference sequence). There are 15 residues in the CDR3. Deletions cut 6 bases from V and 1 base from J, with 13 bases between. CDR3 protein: CASREGVRSNQPQHF. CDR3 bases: TGTGCCAGTAGAGAGGGGGTAAGAAGCAATCAGCCCCAGCATTTT.

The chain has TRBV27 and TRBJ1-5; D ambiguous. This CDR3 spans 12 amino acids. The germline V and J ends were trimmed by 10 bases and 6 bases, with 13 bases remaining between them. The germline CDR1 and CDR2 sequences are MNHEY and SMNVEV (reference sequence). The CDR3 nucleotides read TGTGCCACCCAGACATTTGGTCAGCCCCAGCATTTT. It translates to CATQTFGQPQHF.

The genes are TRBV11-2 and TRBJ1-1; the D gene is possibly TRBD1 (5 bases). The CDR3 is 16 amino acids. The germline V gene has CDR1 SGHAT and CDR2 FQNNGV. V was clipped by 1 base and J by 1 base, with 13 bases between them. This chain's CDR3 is CASSLVWRGANTEAFF. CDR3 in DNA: TGTGCCAGCAGCTTAGTCTGGCGAGGGGCGAACACTGAAGCTTTCTTT.

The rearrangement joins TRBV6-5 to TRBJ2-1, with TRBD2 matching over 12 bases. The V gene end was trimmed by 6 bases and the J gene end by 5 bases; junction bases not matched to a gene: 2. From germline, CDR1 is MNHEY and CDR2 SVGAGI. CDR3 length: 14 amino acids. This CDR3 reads CASSGLAGHNEQFF. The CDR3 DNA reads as TGTGCCAGCAGCGGACTAGCGGGACACAATGAGCAGTTCTTC.

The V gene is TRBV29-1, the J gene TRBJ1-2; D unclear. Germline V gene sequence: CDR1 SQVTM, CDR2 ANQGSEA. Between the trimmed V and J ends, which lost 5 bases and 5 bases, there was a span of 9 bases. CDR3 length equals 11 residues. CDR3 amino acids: CSVHSGYGYTF. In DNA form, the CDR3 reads TGCAGCGTTCACAGCGGATATGGCTACACCTTC.

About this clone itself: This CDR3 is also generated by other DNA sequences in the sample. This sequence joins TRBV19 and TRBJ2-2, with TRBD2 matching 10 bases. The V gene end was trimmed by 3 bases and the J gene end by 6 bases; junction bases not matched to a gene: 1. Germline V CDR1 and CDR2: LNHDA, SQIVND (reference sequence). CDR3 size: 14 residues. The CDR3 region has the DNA TGTGCCAGTAGTATCCTAGCGGGAGCCGGGGAGCTGTTTTTT. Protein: CASSILAGAGELFF.